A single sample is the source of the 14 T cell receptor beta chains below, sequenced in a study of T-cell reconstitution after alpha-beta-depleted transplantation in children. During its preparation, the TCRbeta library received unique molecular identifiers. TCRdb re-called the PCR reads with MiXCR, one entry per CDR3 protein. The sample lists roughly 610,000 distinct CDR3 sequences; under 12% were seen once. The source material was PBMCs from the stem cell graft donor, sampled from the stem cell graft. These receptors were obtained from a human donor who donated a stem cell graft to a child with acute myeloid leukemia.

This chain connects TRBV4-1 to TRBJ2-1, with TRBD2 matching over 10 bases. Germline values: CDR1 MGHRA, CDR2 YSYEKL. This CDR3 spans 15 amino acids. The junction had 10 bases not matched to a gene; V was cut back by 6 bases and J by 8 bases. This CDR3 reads CASRQREGFRDEQFF. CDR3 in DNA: TGCGCCAGCAGACAGCGGGAGGGATTCCGAGATGAGCAGTTCTTC.

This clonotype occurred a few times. Here the CDR3 reads CSARGIRGRDRASEGELFF. The CDR3 nucleotides read TGCAGTGCTAGAGGGATCAGAGGGCGGGACAGAGCATCGGAGGGAGAACTGTTTTTT. The rearrangement links TRBV20-1 to TRBJ1-4; 7 bases map to TRBD1. The CDR3 length is 19 residues. With 1 base clipped from V and 12 bases from J, the junction kept 26 bases outside the gene matches. Germline V gene data show CDR1 as DFQATT and CDR2 as SNEGSKA (reference sequence).

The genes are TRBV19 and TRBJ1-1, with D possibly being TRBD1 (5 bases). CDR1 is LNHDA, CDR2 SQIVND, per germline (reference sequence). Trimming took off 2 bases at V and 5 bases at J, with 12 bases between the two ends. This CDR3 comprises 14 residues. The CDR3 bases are TGTGCCAGTAGTATACTGGGACTGGGGACTGAAGCTTTCTTT. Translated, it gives CASSILGLGTEAFF.

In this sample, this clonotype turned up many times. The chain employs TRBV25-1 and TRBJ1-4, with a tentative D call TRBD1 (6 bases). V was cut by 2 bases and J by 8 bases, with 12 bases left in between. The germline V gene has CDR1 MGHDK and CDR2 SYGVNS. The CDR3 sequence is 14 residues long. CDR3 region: CASSEVGAREKLFF. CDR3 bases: TGTGCCAGCAGTGAAGTGGGGGCTCGGGAAAAACTGTTTTTT.

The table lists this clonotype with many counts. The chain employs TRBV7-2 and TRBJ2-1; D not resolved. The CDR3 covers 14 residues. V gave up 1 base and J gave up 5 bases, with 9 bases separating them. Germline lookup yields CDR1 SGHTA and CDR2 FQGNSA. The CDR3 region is CASSLGGSNNEQFF. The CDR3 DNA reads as TGTGCCAGCAGCTTAGGGGGTTCCAACAATGAGCAGTTCTTC. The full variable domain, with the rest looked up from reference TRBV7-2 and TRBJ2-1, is GAGVSQSPSNKVTEKGKDVELRCDPISGHTALYWYRQSLGQGLEFLIYFQGNSAPDKSGLPSDRFSAERTGGSVSTLTIQRTQQEDSAVYLCASSLGGSNNEQFFGPGTRLTVL.

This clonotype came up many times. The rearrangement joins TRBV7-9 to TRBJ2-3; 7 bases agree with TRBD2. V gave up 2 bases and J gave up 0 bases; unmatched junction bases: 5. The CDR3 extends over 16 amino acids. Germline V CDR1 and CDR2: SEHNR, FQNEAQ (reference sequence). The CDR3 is CASSLWGGPSTDTQYF. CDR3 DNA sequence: TGTGCCAGCAGCTTATGGGGGGGACCTAGCACAGATACGCAGTATTTT. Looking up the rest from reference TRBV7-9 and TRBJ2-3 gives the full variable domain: DTGVSQNPRHKITKRGQNVTFRCDPISEHNRLYWYRQTLGQGPEFLTYFQNEAQLEKSRLLSDRFSAERPKGSFSTLEIQRTEQGDSAMYLCASSLWGGPSTDTQYFGPGTRLTVL.

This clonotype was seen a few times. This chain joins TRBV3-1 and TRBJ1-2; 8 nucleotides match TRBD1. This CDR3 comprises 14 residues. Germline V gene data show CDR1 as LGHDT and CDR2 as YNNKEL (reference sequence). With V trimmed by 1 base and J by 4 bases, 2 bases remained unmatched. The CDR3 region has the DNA TGTGCCAGCAGCCAAGGACAGGGGCCCTATGGCTACACCTTC. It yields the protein CASSQGQGPYGYTF.

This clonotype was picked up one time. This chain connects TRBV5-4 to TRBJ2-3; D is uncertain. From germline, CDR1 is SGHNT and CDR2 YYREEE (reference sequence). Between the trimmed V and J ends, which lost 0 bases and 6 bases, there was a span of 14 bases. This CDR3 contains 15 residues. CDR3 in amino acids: CASSLAGLKGDTQYF. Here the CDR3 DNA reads TGTGCCAGCAGCTTGGCGGGCCTGAAGGGCGATACGCAGTATTTT.

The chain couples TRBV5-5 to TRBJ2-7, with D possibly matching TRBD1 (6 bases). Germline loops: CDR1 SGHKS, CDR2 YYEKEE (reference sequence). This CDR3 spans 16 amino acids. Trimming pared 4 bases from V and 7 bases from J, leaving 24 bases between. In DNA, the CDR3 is TGTGCCAGCAGCCCGGCAGGGGACCGAAGATTACGAGAGCAGTACTTC. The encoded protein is CASSPAGDRRLREQYF.

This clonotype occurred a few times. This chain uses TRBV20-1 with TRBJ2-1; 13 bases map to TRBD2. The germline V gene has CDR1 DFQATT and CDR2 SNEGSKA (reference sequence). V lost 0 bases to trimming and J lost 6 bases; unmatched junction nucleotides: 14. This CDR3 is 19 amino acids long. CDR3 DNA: TGCAGTGCTAGAGATTGGAGGACTAGCGGGAGTCCCTCGCTCAATGAGCAGTTCTTC. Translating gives CSARDWRTSGSPSLNEQFF.

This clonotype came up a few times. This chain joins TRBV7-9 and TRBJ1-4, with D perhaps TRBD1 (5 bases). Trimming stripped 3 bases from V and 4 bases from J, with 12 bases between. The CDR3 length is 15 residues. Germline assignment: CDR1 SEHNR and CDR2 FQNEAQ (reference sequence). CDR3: CASSLGGTGNEKLFF. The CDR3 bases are TGTGCCAGCAGCTTGGGCGGGACCGGTAATGAAAAACTGTTTTTT.

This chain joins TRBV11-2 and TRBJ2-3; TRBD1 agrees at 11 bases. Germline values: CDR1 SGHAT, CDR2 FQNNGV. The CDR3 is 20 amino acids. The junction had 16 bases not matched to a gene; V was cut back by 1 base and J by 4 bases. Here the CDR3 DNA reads TGTGCCAGCAGCTTAGCTCTCGGCTCGCGCGGACAGGGGGCCGCAGATACGCAGTATTTT. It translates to CASSLALGSRGQGAADTQYF.

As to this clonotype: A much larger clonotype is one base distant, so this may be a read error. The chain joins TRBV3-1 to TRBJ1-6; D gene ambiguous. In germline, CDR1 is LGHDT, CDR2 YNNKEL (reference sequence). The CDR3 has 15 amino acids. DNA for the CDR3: TGTGCCAGCAGCCCAACAGCGGGAGAGGGATCACCCGTCCACTTT. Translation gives CASSPTAGEGSPVHF.

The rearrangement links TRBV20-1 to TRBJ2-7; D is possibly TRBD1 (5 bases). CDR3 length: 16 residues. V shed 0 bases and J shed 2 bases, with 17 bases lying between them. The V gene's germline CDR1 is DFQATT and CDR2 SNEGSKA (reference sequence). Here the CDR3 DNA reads TGCAGTGCTAGAGATATCAAGGGGCTTGGGGCCTACGAGCAGTACTTC. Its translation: CSARDIKGLGAYEQYF.